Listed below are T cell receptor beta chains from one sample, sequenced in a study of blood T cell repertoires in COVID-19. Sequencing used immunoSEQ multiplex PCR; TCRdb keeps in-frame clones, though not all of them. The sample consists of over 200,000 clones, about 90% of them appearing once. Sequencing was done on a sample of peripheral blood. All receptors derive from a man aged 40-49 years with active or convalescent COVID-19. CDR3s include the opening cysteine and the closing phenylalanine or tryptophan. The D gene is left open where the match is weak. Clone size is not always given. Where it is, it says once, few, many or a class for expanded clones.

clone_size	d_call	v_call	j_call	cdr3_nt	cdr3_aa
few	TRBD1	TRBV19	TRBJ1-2	TGTGCCAGTAGTTTGGGGACAGGGGGCGCGTCTGGCTACACCTTC	CASSLGTGGASGYTF
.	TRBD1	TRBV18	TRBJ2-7	TGTGCCAGCTCAAATCTCCCCACAGGGGGAACAGCCGAGCAGTACTTC	CASSNLPTGGTAEQYF
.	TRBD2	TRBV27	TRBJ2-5	TGTGCCAGCAGCTCCGAGGCCCGCGGGAGGGGAAAGACCCAGTACTTC	CASSSEARGRGKTQYF
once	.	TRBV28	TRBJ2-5	TGTGCCAGCAGTCTACTTCGGAGGAAGACCCAGTACTTC	CASSLLRRKTQYF
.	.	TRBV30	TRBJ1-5	TGTGCCTGGAGTGTACTCGGGACATTCAGCAATCAGCCCCAGCATTTT	CAWSVLGTFSNQPQHF
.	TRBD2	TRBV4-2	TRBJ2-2	TGTGCCAGCAGCCTTACTAGCGCCGGGGAGCTGTTTTTT	CASSLTSAGELFF
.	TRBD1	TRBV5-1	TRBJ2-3	TGCGCCAGCACGACAGGGCCTACAGATACGCAGTATTTT	CASTTGPTDTQYF
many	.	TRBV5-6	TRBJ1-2	TGTGCCAGTAAGATTGCCGGACAAGGCTACACCTTC	CASKIAGQGYTF
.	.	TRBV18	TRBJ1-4	TGTGCCAGCTCACCAAGCAGGGGTAATGAAAAACTGTTTTTT	CASSPSRGNEKLFF
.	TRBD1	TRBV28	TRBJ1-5	TGTGCCAGCCGGACAGGGAAAACCAATCAGCCCCAGCATTTT	CASRTGKTNQPQHF
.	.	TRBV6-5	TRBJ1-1	TGTGCCAGCGCTGGGGCGCCGAACACTGAAGCTTTCTTT	CASAGAPNTEAFF
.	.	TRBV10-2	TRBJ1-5	TGCGCCAGCAGCCTAGACAGCGCGTATAGCAATCAGCCCCAGCATTTT	CASSLDSAYSNQPQHF
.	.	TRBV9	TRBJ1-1	TGTGCCAGCAGAGAGACAGGGAACACTGAAGCTTTCTTT	CASRETGNTEAFF
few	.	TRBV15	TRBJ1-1	TGTGCCACCAGCGGCGGGGGAGTAGGGCCTGAAGCTTTCTTT	CATSGGGVGPEAFF
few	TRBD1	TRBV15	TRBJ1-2	TGTGCCACCAGCAGACAGGGGGCCTATGGCTACACCTTC	CATSRQGAYGYTF
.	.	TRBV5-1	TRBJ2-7	TGCGCCAGCAGCTTGGGACAGGTGGACTACGAGCAGTACTTC	CASSLGQVDYEQYF
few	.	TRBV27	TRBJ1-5	TGTGCCAGCAGTCCCACGGCTTCCGGAACAACGGACAGCCCTTTTAGCAATCAGCCCCAGCATTTT	CASSPTASGTTDSPFSNQPQHF
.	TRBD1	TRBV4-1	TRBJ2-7	TGCGCCAGCAGCCAGACAGGGAGCGAGCAGTACTTC	CASSQTGSEQYF
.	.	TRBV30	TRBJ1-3	TGTGCCTGGAGTGTATACTCCAGGATCTCTGGAAACACCATATATTTT	CAWSVYSRISGNTIYF
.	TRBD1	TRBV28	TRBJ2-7	TGTGCCAGCCCCCCCGGGACAGGGGGCATAAACGAGCAGTACTTC	CASPPGTGGINEQYF
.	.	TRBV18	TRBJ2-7	TGTGCCAGCTCACATCCGGACAGCTCCTACGAGCAGTACTTC	CASSHPDSSYEQYF
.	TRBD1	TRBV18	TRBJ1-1	TGTGCCAGCTCACCACGGCCCCTGACAGGGATGAACACTGAAGCTTTCTTT	CASSPRPLTGMNTEAFF
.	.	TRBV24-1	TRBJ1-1	TGTGCCACACAGAAACAGGGGAACACTGAAGCTTTCTTT	CATQKQGNTEAFF
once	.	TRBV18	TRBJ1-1	TGTGCCAGCTCAAAAACAGATTCGAACACTGAAGCTTTCTTT	CASSKTDSNTEAFF
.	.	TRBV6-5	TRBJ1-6	TGTGCCAGCAGTTACATCAGGGAGGGGGGTCTCCTCCACTTT	CASSYIREGGLLHF
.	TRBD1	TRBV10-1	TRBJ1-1	TGCGCCAGCAGTCAGGGGGCTACTGAAGCTTTCTTT	CASSQGATEAFF
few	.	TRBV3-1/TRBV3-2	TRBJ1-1	TGTGCCAGCAGCCCTTTTATGGGGCAGCAGAACACTGAAGCTTTCTTT	CASSPFMGQQNTEAFF
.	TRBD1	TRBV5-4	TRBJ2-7	TGTGCCAGCAGCAAGAAGGGACAGAACACCTACGAGCAGTACTTC	CASSKKGQNTYEQYF
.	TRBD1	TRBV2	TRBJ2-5	TGTGCCAGCCGGGACAGGGGAGAGACCCAGTACTTC	CASRDRGETQYF
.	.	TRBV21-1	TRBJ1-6	TGTGCCAGCACCCCGGGACAGATATATTCACCCCTCCACTTT	CASTPGQIYSPLHF
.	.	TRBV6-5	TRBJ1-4	TGTGCCAGCAGTCCGGTTTCCCAGGGTTTCAGGTGGCTGTTTTTT	CASSPVSQGFRWLFF
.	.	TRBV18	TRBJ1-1	TGTGCCAGCTCACCACCGGGGGGGGACACTGAAGCTTTCTTT	CASSPPGGDTEAFF
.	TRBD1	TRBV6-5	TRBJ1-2	TGTGCCAGCAGTTCCGGGACAGGGGGCTTTGGCTATGGCTACACCTTC	CASSSGTGGFGYGYTF
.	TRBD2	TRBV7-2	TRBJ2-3	TGTGCCAGCAGCTTAGAGGGACTAGCGGGGGCCCGCACAGATACGCAGTATTTT	CASSLEGLAGARTDTQYF
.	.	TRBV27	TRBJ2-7	TGTGCCAGCAGTTTATCCACAGGGGAGGTGACCTACGAGCAGTACTTC	CASSLSTGEVTYEQYF
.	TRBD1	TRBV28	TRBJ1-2	TGTGCCAGCATAGGCAGGGGGAAAGGCTACACCTTC	CASIGRGKGYTF
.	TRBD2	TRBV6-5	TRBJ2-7	TGTGCCAGCAAGAGGACTAGCGGGGGCCCCTACGAGCAGTACTTC	CASKRTSGGPYEQYF
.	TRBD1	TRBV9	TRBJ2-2	TGTGCCAGCCAAGGGACAGTAAACACCGGGGAGCTGTTTTTT	CASQGTVNTGELFF
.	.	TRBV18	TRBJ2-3	TGTGCCAGCTCACCCCCTGTAACAGATACGCAGTATTTT	CASSPPVTDTQYF
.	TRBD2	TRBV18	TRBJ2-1	TGTGCCAGCTCACCATCTAGCGGGGTTCACTCCTACAATGAGCAGTTCTTC	CASSPSSGVHSYNEQFF
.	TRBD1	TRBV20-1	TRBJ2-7	TGCAGTGCTCCCGACAGGGTCGAGCAGTACTTC	CSAPDRVEQYF
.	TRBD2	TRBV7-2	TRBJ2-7	TGTGCCAGCAGCTTAACCGCCCCCCCGGGACTAGCGGGGGGGTACGAGCAGTACTTC	CASSLTAPPGLAGGYEQYF
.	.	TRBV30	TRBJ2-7	TGTGCCTGGAGCGGTCGAGGAGCTATAGGGGGGGCCTACGAGCAGTACTTC	CAWSGRGAIGGAYEQYF
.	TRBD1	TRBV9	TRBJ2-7	TGTGCCAGCAGCGAAACAGGGGGGCCAGCCTACGAGCAGTACTTC	CASSETGGPAYEQYF
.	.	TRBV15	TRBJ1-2	TGTGCCACCAGCAGAGATCGCGCCCCCATCCTAGGCTACACCTTC	CATSRDRAPILGYTF
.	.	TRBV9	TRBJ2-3	TGTGCCAGCAGCGTAGTGCGGGGCGACACAGATACGCAGTATTTT	CASSVVRGDTDTQYF
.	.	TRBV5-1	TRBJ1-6	TGCGCCAGCAGCCAAGACAGGAATAATTCACCCCTCCACTTT	CASSQDRNNSPLHF
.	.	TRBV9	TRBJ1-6	TGTGCCAGCAGCGTACTACCGGCAGGGAATTCACCCCTCCACTTT	CASSVLPAGNSPLHF
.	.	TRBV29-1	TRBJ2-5	TGCAGCGTTGAAGTTGTAGGGGGAGAGACCCAGTACTTC	CSVEVVGGETQYF
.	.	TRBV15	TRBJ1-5	TGTGCCACCAGCTCTACACCAGGCGGGCCCACAAGAGGTCAGCCCCAGCATTTT	CATSSTPGGPTRGQPQHF
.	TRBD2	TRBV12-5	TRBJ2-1	TGTGCTAGTGGTTTGCTAGGGACTAGCGGGAGACCTTACAATGAGCAGTTCTTC	CASGLLGTSGRPYNEQFF
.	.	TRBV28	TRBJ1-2	TGTGCCAGCAGTTTATCAATCAGGGCCTATGGCTACACCTTC	CASSLSIRAYGYTF
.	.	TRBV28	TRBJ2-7	TGTGCCAGCAGCTCCGGAGGGCCCCGTTCCTACGAGCAGTACTTC	CASSSGGPRSYEQYF
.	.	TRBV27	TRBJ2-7	TGTGCCAGCAGCTACACTAGCCAGGGGGCCTACGAGCAGTACTTC	CASSYTSQGAYEQYF
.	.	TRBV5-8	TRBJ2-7	TGTGCCAGCAGCTCCGACAGCTACGAGCAGTACTTC	CASSSDSYEQYF